This TCR beta chain was profiled in a study of T cells in Graves' hyperthyroidism and ophthalmopathy. Study-level findings and limits: The model identified upcoming ophthalmopathy a median approximately 6.4 months ahead of onset. Classification by a 13 V-J model distinguished ophthalmopathy from stable hyperthyroidism.

As for this clonotype: The antigen remains unidentified.

V gave up 8 bases and J gave up 6 bases, with 16 bases separating them. Germline V gene sequence: CDR1 MNHEY, CDR2 SMNVEV (reference sequence). The CDR3 sequence is 14 residues long. Template material for amplifying TCR beta CDR3 regions consisted of RNA transcripts. During a first-round RT-PCR of the TCR CDR3, the HTBI primer set was used. Each CDR3 protein gets one entry after TCRdb re-called the multiplex PCR reads with MiXCR. The sample yields 300,000 to 350,000 distinct CDR3 sequences, 21% seen once. Sequenced: blood. The sequence derives from a woman aged 50 to 60 with Graves' hyperthyroidism. The chain is built from TRBV27 and TRBJ2-2; D perhaps matches TRBD1 (6 bases). CDR3: CASRRAGEAGELFF. The CDR3 DNA sequence: TGTGCCAGCCGAAGGGCAGGGGAAGCCGGGGAGCTGTTTTTT.